This passage covers 15 T cell receptor beta chains from one sample sequenced in a study of blood T cell repertoires in COVID-19. This table comes from immunoSEQ multiplex PCR, and its TCRdb copy is limited to in-frame clones, with some not included. The data contain approximately 230,000 clones, roughly 88% of them singletons. Sequencing was carried out using peripheral blood. These receptors were collected from a woman between 40 and 55 years old who had recovered from COVID-19.

The chain carries TRBV5-5 and TRBJ2-5, with TRBD2 matching 13 bases. Trimming removed 0 bases from V and 1 base from J; junction bases left unmatched: 9. The CDR3 loop spans 19 amino acids. Germline V gene lookup returns CDR1 SGHKS and CDR2 YYEKEE (reference sequence). The CDR3 here is CASSLDLPGLAGLQETQYF. The CDR3 nucleotides read TGTGCCAGCAGCTTGGATCTGCCGGGACTAGCGGGACTCCAAGAGACCCAGTACTTC.

J is TRBJ1-5 and V is TRBV19; 8 nucleotides line up with TRBD1. V gave up 3 bases and J gave up 4 bases; unmatched junction bases: 11. The CDR3 sequence is 17 residues long. Germline-derived CDR1 and CDR2 are LNHDA and SQIVND (reference sequence). In DNA, the CDR3 is TGTGCCAGTAGTATCCTTTCCGGGACAGGTACTAATCAGCCCCAGCATTTT. Its protein product is CASSILSGTGTNQPQHF.

The rearrangement joins TRBV5-6 to TRBJ1-2; the D gene is possibly TRBD1 (5 bases). CDR1 is SGHDT, CDR2 YYEEEE, per germline. This CDR3 spans 15 amino acids. The V gene lost 3 bases and the J gene lost 0 bases, with 12 bases spanning the gap. DNA for the CDR3: TGTGCCAGCAGCTCTCTTCGGGGGACTAACTATGGCTACACCTTC. Translation gives CASSSLRGTNYGYTF.

This chain uses TRBV10-3 with TRBJ2-7; 9 bases align to TRBD1. The V segment lost 6 bases and the J segment 6 bases; nucleotides outside the gene matches: 9. This CDR3 has 14 amino acids. In germline, CDR1 is ENHRY, CDR2 SYGVKD. CDR3 DNA sequence: TGTGCCATCAGGTCAGCGACAGGGGGTGCCGAGCAGTACTTC. Protein sequence: CAIRSATGGAEQYF.

The genes are TRBV28 and TRBJ2-5; D unresolved. The V end lost 10 bases, the J end lost 1 base, and 16 bases lay between the germline ends. Germline V CDR1 and CDR2: MDHEN, SYDVKM. The CDR3 spans 14 residues. The CDR3 bases are TGTGCCACCACCTCAATGGGCCTCCAAGAGACCCAGTACTTC. Translated: CATTSMGLQETQYF.

Here the CDR3 reads CASSPDTGGNYEQYF. The DNA for the CDR3 is TGTGCCAGCAGCCCGGACACAGGGGGCAATTACGAGCAGTACTTC. This rearrangement joins TRBV11-2 to TRBJ2-7; 9 nucleotides match TRBD1. Germline CDR1 is SGHAT and CDR2 is FQNNGV. Germline trimming cut 5 bases from V and 4 bases from J; bases unmatched to any gene: 9. The CDR3 is made up of 15 amino acids.

This sequence joins TRBV28 and TRBJ2-2, with D possibly being TRBD2 (5 bases). The CDR3 spans 18 residues. V was cut by 0 bases and J by 0 bases, with 14 bases left in between. Looked up from germline, CDR1 is MDHEN and CDR2 is SYDVKM. The CDR3 DNA reads TGTGCCAGCAGTTTATGGCGAGGGCAGGTGCCGAACACCGGGGAGCTGTTTTTT. Protein product: CASSLWRGQVPNTGELFF.

The V gene is TRBV3-1 (or the pseudogene TRBV3-2), the J gene TRBJ1-4, with 7 nucleotides matching TRBD1. The V segment lost 3 bases and the J segment 0 bases; nucleotides outside the gene matches: 7. Germline V gene data show CDR1 as LGHDT and CDR2 as YNNKEL (reference sequence). This CDR3 has 17 amino acids. CDR3 sequence (DNA): TGTGCCAGCAGCCATACCTCAGGGGGTGCAACTAATGAAAAACTGTTTTTT. This encodes CASSHTSGGATNEKLFF.

The rearrangement uses TRBV11-1 and TRBJ1-4, with TRBD1 matching 9 bases. The V gene end was trimmed by 3 bases and the J gene end by 3 bases; junction bases not matched to a gene: 2. Germline V gene data show CDR1 as SGHAT and CDR2 as FQDESV (reference sequence). CDR3 length: 15 residues. The CDR3 DNA sequence: TGTGCCAGCAGCTTCACAGGGGGCTCTAATGAAAAACTGTTTTTT. It specifies CASSFTGGSNEKLFF.

The V and J genes are TRBV21-1 and TRBJ1-4; the table names TRBD1, a call not compared with the DNA. TRBV21-1 constitutes a pseudogene. The CDR3 has 14 amino acids. For the CDR3, the DNA is TGTGCCAGCAGCAAACTGCGACAGAATGAAAAACTGTTTTTT. Protein sequence: CASSKLRQNEKLFF.

The CDR3 region has the DNA TGTGCCAGCAGGGACAGGCGCACAGATACGCAGTATTTT. This sequence encodes CASRDRRTDTQYF. The V gene is TRBV6-5, the J gene TRBJ2-3, with 7 bases fitting TRBD1. Germline assignment: CDR1 MNHEY and CDR2 SVGAGI. The CDR3 totals 13 residues. Trimming cost V 6 bases and J 1 base; bases outside gene matches: 1.

The V gene is TRBV5-6, the J gene TRBJ1-2; TRBD1 matches at 7 bases. Germline V gives CDR1 SGHDT, CDR2 YYEEEE. V gave up 4 bases and J gave up 4 bases; unmatched junction bases: 7. This CDR3 spans 14 amino acids. The CDR3, as DNA: TGTGCCAGCAGCCGGGACAGTGGGAGCTATGGCTACACCTTC. Amino acid sequence: CASSRDSGSYGYTF. Full variable domain (rest looked up from reference TRBV5-6 and TRBJ1-2): DAGVTQSPTHLIKTRGQQVTLRCSPKSGHDTVSWYQQALGQGPQFIFQYYEEEERQRGNFPDRFSGHQFPNYSSELNVNALLLGDSALYLCASSRDSGSYGYTFGSGTRLTVV.

This sequence joins TRBV6-6 and TRBJ2-3; the match to TRBD1 covers 8 bases. The CDR3 is made up of 15 amino acids. Germline loops: CDR1 MNHNY, CDR2 SVGAGI (reference sequence). V shed 6 bases, J shed 3 bases, and the junction held 8 bases outside the gene matches. The CDR3: CASSQGYRGTDTQYF. The CDR3 DNA is TGTGCCAGCAGCCAAGGGTACAGGGGGACAGATACGCAGTATTTT.

The rearrangement joins TRBV5-1 to TRBJ1-5; 9 bases agree with TRBD1. J was trimmed by 2 bases and V by 2 bases; bases with no gene match: 5. The CDR3 has 16 amino acids. Germline assignment: CDR1 SGHRS and CDR2 YFSETQ. The CDR3 spells CASSLQGASGNQPQHF. The CDR3 DNA reads TGCGCCAGCAGCTTACAGGGGGCGAGCGGCAATCAGCCCCAGCATTTT.

This sequence joins TRBV12-5 and TRBJ1-2; no definite D call. Trimming left V 0 bases short and J 10 bases short, with 9 bases between. The CDR3 spans 12 residues. Germline CDR1 reads LGHNT; CDR2 reads FRNRAP. The CDR3 is CASGLVNGPYTF. As DNA, the CDR3 is TGTGCTAGTGGTTTGGTAAATGGGCCCTACACCTTC.